The source of this TCR beta chain is a study of blood T cell repertoires in COVID-19. The authors' processing: Using reference gene primer amplification, nucleated cell counts were estimated. Data came from immunoSEQ multiplex PCR; TCRdb stores just in-frame clones and leaves some out. V, J and clone size derive from that table, while D and trimming were established from the DNA sequence. This repertoire shows about 240,000 clones, about 90% found once; its top ten account for 0.8% to 0.95%. This CDR3 spans 14 amino acids. Unmatched junction bases numbered 7, after V lost 5 bases and J lost 7 bases. The germline CDR1 and CDR2 sequences are SSHAT and FNYEAQ (reference sequence). Seattle's enrolled individuals joined amid active infection and were then monitored longitudinally.

What was sequenced was peripheral blood. This TCR was sampled from a man aged 25-45 years with COVID-19, enrolled during active disease. V is TRBV7-7 and J is TRBJ2-1; 8 bases are shared with TRBD1. Written as DNA, the CDR3 is TGTGCCAGCAGCGAAGACCGACAGGGGAATGAGCAGTTCTTC. Translating it yields CASSEDRQGNEQFF.